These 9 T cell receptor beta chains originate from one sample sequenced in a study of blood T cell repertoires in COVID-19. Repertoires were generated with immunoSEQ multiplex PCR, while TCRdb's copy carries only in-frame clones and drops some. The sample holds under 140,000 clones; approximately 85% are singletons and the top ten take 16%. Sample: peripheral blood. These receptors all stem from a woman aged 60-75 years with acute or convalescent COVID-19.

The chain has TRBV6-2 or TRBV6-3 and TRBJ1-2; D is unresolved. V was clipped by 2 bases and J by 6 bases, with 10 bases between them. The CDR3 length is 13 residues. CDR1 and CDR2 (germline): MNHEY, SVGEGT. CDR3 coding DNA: TGTGCCAGCAGTTACATTGGGGAGGATGGCTACACCTTC. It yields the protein CASSYIGEDGYTF.

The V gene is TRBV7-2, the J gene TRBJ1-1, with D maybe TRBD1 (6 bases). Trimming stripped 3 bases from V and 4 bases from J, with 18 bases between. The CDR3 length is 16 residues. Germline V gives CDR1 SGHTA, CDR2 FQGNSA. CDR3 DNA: TGTGCCAGCAGCTTTGGGGACATGGGGTTGGGCACTGAAGCTTTCTTT. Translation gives CASSFGDMGLGTEAFF.

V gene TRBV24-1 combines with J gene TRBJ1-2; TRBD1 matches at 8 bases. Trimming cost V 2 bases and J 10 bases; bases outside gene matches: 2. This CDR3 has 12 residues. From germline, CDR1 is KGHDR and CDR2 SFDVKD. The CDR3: CATSDSDRVYTF. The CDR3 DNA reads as TGTGCCACCAGTGATTCGGACAGGGTCTACACCTTC.

CDR3 nucleotide sequence: TGTGCTAGTGGTTTAGACTCAAACACTGAAGCTTTCTTT. The encoded protein is CASGLDSNTEAFF. The chain couples TRBV12-5 to TRBJ1-1; D ambiguous. The germline V gene encodes CDR1 LGHNT and CDR2 FRNRAP. Deletions cut 3 bases from V and 2 bases from J, with 7 bases between. CDR3 size: 13 residues.

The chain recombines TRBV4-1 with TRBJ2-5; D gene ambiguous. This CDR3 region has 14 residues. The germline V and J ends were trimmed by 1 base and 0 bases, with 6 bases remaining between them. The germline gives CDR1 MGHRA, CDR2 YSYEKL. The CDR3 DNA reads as TGCGCCAGCAGCCAAGGGCAGGACCAAGAGACCCAGTACTTC. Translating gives CASSQGQDQETQYF.

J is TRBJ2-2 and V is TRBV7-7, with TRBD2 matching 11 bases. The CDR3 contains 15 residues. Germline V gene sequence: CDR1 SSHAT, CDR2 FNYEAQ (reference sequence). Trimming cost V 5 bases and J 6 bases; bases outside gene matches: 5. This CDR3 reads CASSKGLAAPGELFF. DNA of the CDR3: TGTGCCAGCAGCAAGGGACTAGCGGCGCCCGGGGAGCTGTTTTTT. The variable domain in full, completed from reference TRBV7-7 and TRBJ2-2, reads GAGVSQSPRYKVTKRGQDVTLRCDPISSHATLYWYQQALGQGPEFLTYFNYEAQPDKSGLPSDRFSAERPEGSISTLTIQRTEQRDSAMYRCASSKGLAAPGELFFGEGSRLTVL.

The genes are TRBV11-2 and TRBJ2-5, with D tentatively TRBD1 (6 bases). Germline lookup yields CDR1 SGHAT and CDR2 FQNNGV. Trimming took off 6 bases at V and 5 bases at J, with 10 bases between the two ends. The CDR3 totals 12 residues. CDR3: CASRGGSETQYF. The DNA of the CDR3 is TGTGCCAGCAGAGGGGGATCCGAGACCCAGTACTTC. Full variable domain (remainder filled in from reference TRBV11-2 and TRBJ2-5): EAGVAQSPRYKIIEKRQSVAFWCNPISGHATLYWYQQILGQGPKLLIQFQNNGVVDDSQLPKDRFSAERLKGVDSTLKIQPAKLEDSAVYLCASRGGSETQYFGPGTRLLVL.

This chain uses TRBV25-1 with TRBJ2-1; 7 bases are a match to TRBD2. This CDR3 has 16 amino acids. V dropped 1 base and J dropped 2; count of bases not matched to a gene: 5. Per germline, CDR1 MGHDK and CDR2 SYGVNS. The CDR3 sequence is CASSEFRGLTYNEQFF. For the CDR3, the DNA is TGTGCCAGCAGTGAATTTCGGGGACTAACCTACAATGAGCAGTTCTTC.

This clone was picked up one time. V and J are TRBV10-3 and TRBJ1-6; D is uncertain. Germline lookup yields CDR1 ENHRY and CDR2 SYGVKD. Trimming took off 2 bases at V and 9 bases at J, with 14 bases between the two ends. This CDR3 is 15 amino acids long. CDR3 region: CAISEGVGDGSPLHF. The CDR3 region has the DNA TGTGCCATCAGTGAGGGAGTCGGCGATGGTTCACCCCTCCACTTT.